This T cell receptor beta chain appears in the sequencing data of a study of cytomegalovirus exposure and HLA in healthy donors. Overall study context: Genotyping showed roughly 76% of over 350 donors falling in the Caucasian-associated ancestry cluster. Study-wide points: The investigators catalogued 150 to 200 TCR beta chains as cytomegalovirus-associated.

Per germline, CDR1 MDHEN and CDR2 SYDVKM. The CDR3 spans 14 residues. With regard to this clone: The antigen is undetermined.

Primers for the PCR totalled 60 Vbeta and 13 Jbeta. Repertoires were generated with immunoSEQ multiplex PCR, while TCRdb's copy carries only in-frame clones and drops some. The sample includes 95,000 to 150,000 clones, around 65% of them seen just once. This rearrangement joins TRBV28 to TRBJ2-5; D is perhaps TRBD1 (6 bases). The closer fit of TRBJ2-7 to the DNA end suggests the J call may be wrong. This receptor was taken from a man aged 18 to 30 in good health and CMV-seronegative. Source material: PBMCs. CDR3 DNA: TGTGCCAGCAGTTTTGGGGGCGCATCCTACGAGCAGTACTTC. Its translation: CASSFGGASYEQYF.